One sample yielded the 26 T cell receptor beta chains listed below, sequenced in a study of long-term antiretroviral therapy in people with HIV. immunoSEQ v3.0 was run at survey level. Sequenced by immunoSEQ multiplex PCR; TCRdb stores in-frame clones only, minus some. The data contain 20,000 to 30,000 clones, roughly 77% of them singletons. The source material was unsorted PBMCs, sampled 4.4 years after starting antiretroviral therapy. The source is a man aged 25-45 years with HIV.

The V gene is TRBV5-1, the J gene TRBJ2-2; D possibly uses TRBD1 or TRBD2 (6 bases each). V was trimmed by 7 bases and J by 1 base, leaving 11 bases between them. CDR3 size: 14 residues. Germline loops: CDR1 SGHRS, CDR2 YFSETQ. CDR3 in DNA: TGCGCCAGCCGAAAGGGGGGGAACACCGGGGAGCTGTTTTTT. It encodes CASRKGGNTGELFF. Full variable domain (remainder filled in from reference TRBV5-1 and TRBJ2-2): KAGVTQTPRYLIKTRGQQVTLSCSPISGHRSVSWYQQTPGQGLQFLFEYFSETQRNKGNFPGRFSGRQFSNSRSEMNVSTLELGDSALYLCASRKGGNTGELFFGEGSRLTVL.

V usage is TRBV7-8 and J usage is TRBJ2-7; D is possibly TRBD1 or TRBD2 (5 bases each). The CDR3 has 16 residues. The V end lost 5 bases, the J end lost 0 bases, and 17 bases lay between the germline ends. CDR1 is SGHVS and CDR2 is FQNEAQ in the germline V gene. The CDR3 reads CASSRPPGALSYEQYF. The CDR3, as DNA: TGTGCCAGCAGCCGCCCTCCCGGGGCCCTCTCCTACGAGCAGTACTTC.

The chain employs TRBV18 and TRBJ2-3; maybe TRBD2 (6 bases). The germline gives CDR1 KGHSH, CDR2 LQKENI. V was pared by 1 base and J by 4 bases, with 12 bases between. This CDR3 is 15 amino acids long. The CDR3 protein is CASSPRRREADTQYF. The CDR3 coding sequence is TGTGCCAGCTCACCACGGCGGAGGGAGGCAGATACGCAGTATTTT. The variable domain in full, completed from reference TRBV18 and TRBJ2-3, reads NAGVMQNPRHLVRRRGQEARLRCSPMKGHSHVYWYRQLPEEGLKFMVYLQKENIIDESGMPKERFSAEFPKEGPSILRIQQVVRGDSAAYFCASSPRRREADTQYFGPGTRLTVL.

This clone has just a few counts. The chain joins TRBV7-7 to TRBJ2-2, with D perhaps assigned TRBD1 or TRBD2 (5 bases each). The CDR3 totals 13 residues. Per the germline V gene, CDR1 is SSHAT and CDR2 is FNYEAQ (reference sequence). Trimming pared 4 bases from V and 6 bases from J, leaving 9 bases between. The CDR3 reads CASSYGAAGELFF. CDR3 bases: TGTGCCAGCAGCTACGGGGCGGCCGGGGAGCTGTTTTTT.

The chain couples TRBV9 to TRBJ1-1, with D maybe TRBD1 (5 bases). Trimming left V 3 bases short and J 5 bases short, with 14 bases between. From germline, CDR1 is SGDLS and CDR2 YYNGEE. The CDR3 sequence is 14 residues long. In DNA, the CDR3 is TGTGCCAGCAGCGCCGCCGGGGGGGGAACTGAAGCTTTCTTT. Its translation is CASSAAGGGTEAFF.

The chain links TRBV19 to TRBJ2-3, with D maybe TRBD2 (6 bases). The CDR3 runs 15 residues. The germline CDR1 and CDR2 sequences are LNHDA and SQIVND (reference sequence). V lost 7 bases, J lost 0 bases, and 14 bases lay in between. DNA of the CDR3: TGTGCCAGTAACCCAGCTGCGGGGAGCACAGATACGCAGTATTTT. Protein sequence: CASNPAAGSTDTQYF.

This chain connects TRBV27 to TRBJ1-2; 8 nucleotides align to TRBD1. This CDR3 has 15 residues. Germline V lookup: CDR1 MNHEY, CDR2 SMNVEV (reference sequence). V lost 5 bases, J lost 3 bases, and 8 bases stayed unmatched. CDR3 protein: CASSPTGGVDYGYTF. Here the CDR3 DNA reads TGTGCCAGCAGTCCAACAGGGGGAGTCGACTATGGCTACACCTTC.

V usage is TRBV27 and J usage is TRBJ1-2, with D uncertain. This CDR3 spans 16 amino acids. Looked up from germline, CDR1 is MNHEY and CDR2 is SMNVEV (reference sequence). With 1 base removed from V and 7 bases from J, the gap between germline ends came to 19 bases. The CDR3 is CASSLYYDGPFSGYTF. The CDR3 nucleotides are TGTGCCAGCAGTTTATACTACGACGGACCTTTTTCTGGCTACACCTTC.

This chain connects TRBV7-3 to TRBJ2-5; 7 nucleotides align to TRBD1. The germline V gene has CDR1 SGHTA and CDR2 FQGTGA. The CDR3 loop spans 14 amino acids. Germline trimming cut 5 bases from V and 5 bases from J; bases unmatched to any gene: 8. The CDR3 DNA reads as TGTGCCAGCAGCCCGACAGGGCCTGGGGAGACCCAGTACTTC. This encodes CASSPTGPGETQYF.

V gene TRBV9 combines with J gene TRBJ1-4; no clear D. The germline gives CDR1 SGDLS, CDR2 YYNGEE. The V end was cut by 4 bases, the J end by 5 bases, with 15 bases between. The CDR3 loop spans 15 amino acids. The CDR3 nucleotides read TGTGCCAGCAGCCCCTGGCCAACGGCAAATGAAAAACTGTTTTTT. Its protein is CASSPWPTANEKLFF.

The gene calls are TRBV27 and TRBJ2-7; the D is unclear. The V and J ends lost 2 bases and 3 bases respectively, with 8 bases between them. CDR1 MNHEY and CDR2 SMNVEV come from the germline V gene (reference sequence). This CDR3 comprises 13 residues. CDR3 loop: CASSLVKGYEQYF. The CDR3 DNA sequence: TGTGCCAGCAGTTTAGTGAAGGGCTACGAGCAGTACTTC.

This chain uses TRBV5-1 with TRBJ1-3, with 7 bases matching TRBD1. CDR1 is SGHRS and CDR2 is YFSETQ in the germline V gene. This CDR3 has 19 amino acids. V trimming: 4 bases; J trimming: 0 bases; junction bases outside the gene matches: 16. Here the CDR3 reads CASSPRFGQGGYSGNTIYF. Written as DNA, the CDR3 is TGCGCCAGCAGCCCGCGTTTTGGGCAGGGGGGATACTCTGGAAACACCATATATTTT.

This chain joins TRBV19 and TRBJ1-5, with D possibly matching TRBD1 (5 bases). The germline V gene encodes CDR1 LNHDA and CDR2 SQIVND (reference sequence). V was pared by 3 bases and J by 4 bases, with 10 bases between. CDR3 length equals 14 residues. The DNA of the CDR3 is TGTGCCAGTAGTATTTTGGGGGGTAATCAGCCCCAGCATTTT. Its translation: CASSILGGNQPQHF.

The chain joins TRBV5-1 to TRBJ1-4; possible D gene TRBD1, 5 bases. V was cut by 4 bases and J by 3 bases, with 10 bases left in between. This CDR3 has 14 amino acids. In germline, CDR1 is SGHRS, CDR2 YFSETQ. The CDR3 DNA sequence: TGCGCCAGCAGCCTCGGGGCGGCTAATGAAAAACTGTTTTTT. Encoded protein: CASSLGAANEKLFF.

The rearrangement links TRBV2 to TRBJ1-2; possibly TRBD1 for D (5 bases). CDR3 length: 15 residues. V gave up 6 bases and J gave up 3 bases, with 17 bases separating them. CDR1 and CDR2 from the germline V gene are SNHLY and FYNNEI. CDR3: CASSADRNMDYGYTF. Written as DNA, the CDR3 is TGTGCCAGCAGCGCCGACAGAAACATGGACTATGGCTACACCTTC.

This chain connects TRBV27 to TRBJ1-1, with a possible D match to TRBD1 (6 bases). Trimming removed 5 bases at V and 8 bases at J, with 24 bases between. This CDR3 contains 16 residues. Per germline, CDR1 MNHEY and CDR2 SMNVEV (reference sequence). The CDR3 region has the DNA TGTGCCAGCAGTATTATCGTAGGGGGGGCGCGGGGGGAAGCTTTCTTT. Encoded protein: CASSIIVGGARGEAFF.

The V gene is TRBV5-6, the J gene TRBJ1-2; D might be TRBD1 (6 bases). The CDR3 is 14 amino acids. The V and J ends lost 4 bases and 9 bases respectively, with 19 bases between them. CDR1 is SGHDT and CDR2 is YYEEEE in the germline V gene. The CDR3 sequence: CASSQLDREGSYTF. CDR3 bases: TGTGCCAGCAGCCAATTGGACAGAGAGGGTAGCTACACCTTC.

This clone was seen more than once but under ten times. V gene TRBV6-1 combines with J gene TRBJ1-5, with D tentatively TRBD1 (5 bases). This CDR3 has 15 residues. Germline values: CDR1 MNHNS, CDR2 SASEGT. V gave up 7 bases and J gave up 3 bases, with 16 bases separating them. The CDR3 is CASTAGQDSNQPQHF. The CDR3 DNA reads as TGTGCCAGCACGGCGGGGCAGGACTCCAATCAGCCCCAGCATTTT.

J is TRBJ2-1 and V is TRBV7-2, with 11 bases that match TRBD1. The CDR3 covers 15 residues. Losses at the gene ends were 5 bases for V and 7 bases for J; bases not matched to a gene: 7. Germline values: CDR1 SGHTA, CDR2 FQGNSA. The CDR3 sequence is CASSRGQGEMNEQFF. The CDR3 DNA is TGTGCCAGCAGCCGGGGACAGGGGGAGATGAATGAGCAGTTCTTC. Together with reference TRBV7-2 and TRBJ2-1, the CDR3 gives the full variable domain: GAGVSQSPSNKVTEKGKDVELRCDPISGHTALYWYRQSLGQGLEFLIYFQGNSAPDKSGLPSDRFSAERTGGSVSTLTIQRTQQEDSAVYLCASSRGQGEMNEQFFGPGTRLTVL.

This CDR3 is CASSLARVSETEAFF. In nucleotides, the CDR3 is TGTGCCAGCAGCTTGGCTCGAGTTTCGGAAACTGAAGCTTTCTTT. This rearrangement joins TRBV5-4 to TRBJ1-1; D remains ambiguous. Germline values: CDR1 SGHNT, CDR2 YYREEE (reference sequence). The CDR3 extends over 15 amino acids. V lost 0 bases to trimming and J lost 5 bases, with 14 bases between them.

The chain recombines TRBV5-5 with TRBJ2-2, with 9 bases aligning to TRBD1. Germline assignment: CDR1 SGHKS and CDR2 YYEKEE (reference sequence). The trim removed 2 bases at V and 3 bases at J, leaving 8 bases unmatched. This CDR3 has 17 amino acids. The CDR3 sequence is CASSLPRDRADTGELFF. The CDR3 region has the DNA TGTGCCAGCAGCTTACCCCGGGACAGGGCAGACACCGGGGAGCTGTTTTTT.

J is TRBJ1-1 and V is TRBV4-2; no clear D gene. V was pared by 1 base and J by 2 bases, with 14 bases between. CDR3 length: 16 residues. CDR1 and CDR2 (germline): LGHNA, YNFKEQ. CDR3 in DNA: TGTGCCAGCAGCCAAGGAGAGAGAGGCCTAAACACTGAAGCTTTCTTT. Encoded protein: CASSQGERGLNTEAFF.

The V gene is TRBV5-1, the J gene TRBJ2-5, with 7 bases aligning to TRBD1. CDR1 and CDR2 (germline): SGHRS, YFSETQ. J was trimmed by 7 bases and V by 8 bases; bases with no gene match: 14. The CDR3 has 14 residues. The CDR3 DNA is TGCGCCAGGGGGCCGGGACAGCTAGGTGGGACCCAGTACTTC. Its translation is CARGPGQLGGTQYF. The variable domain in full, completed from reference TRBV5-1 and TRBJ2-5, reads KAGVTQTPRYLIKTRGQQVTLSCSPISGHRSVSWYQQTPGQGLQFLFEYFSETQRNKGNFPGRFSGRQFSNSRSEMNVSTLELGDSALYLCARGPGQLGGTQYFGPGTRLLVL.

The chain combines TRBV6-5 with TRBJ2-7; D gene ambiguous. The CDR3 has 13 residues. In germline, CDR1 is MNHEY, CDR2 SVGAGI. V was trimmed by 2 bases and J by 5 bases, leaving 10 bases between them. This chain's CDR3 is CASSYDLMDEQYF. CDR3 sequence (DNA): TGTGCCAGCAGTTACGATCTCATGGACGAGCAGTACTTC.

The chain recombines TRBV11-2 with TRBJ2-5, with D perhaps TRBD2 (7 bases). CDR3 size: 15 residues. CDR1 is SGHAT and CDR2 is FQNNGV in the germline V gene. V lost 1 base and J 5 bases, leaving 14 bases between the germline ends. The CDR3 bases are TGTGCCAGCAGCTTAGTTGGGGGGGCGAGGGAGACCCAGTACTTC. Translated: CASSLVGGARETQYF.

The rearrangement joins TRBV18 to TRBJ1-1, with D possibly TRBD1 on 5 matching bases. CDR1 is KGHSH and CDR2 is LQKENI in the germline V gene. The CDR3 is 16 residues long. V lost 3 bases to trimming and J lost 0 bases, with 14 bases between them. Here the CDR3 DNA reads TGTGCCAGCTCACCCCGCGTATTGGACATGAACACTGAAGCTTTCTTT. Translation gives CASSPRVLDMNTEAFF.